The 28 T cell receptor beta chains given below trace back to one sample, sequenced in a study of T-cell memory formation after mild COVID-19. TCRdb analysed the 5' RACE reads with MiXCR anew, one entry per CDR3 protein. The table includes about 110,000 distinct CDR3 sequences, over 10% detected once. Sequencing used PBMCs or a T cell subset sorted from them (not recorded which). The source of these receptors is an adult woman who had mild COVID-19 (a few samples of this study predate the infection). Cell type and time point are not known.

The rearrangement uses TRBV7-9 and TRBJ2-7; D is possibly TRBD1 or TRBD2 (5 bases each). The germline V gene has CDR1 SEHNR and CDR2 FQNEAQ (reference sequence). The length of the CDR3 is 13 residues. V shed 4 bases and J shed 4 bases, with 11 bases lying between them. In DNA, the CDR3 is TGTGCCAGCAGCTCCACGAGGGGTTACGAGCAGTACTTC. As protein: CASSSTRGYEQYF.

This clonotype was seen a handful of times. The V call is TRBV7-9, the J call TRBJ2-7; maybe TRBD2 (5 bases). The V gene's germline CDR1 is SEHNR and CDR2 FQNEAQ (reference sequence). The CDR3 covers 15 residues. Trimming removed 5 bases from V and 2 bases from J, with 16 bases in between. CDR3 DNA sequence: TGTGCCAGCAGCGCCCCGTCGGCGGGCCCCTACGAGCAGTACTTC. Protein: CASSAPSAGPYEQYF.

There are a few counts of this clonotype. The rearrangement uses TRBV7-9 and TRBJ2-3, with D hard to call. Germline V gene data show CDR1 as SEHNR and CDR2 as FQNEAQ (reference sequence). The CDR3 is 15 residues long. The ends were cut back, 5 bases at V and 0 bases at J, with 12 bases in the middle. CDR3 coding DNA: TGTGCCAGCAGCCAGACTCGATCTAGCACAGATACGCAGTATTTT. It yields the protein CASSQTRSSTDTQYF.

The chain combines TRBV19 with TRBJ2-2, with no clear D. V lost 5 bases, J lost 3 bases, and 13 bases lay in between. The CDR3 sequence is 15 residues long. In germline, CDR1 is LNHDA, CDR2 SQIVND (reference sequence). The chain's CDR3 is CASSVTMIYTGELFF. In DNA, the CDR3 is TGTGCCAGTAGTGTAACGATGATCTACACCGGGGAGCTGTTTTTT.

The chain carries TRBV4-3 and TRBJ2-7, with 9 bases that match TRBD2. This CDR3 is built from 15 residues. V lost 3 bases to trimming and J lost 0 bases; unmatched junction nucleotides: 3. Germline values: CDR1 LGHNA, CDR2 YSLEER. The CDR3 bases are TGCGCCAGCAGCCAGGAGACTAGCGGCTCCTACGAGCAGTACTTC. This codes for CASSQETSGSYEQYF.

The chain has TRBV30 and TRBJ2-7; 9 bases align to TRBD1. Looked up from germline, CDR1 is GTSNPN and CDR2 is SVGIG (reference sequence). Losses at the gene ends were 5 bases for V and 4 bases for J; bases not matched to a gene: 9. The CDR3 contains 14 residues. In DNA, the CDR3 is TGTGCCTGGGACCCGGGACAGGGACCGTACGAGCAGTACTTC. This gives the protein CAWDPGQGPYEQYF.

This chain connects TRBV7-9 to TRBJ2-3; D remains ambiguous. CDR1 is SEHNR and CDR2 is FQNEAQ in the germline V gene (reference sequence). Trimming left V 5 bases short and J 2 bases short, with 5 bases between. This CDR3 is 12 amino acids long. Here the CDR3 DNA reads TGTGCCAGCAGCCACCCCACAGATACGCAGTATTTT. Translation: CASSHPTDTQYF.

In its sample, this clonotype was seen many times. The chain is built from TRBV7-9 and TRBJ2-3, with 7 bases lining up with TRBD2. CDR3 size: 17 residues. The germline CDR1 and CDR2 sequences are SEHNR and FQNEAQ (reference sequence). J gave up 4 bases and V 1 base, and 11 bases lay outside the gene matches. The CDR3 region has the DNA TGTGCCAGCAGCTTAGTTCATACTAGCGAGGAACCAGATACGCAGTATTTT. This translates into CASSLVHTSEEPDTQYF.

The chain links TRBV12-3 or TRBV12-4 to TRBJ2-3; D might be TRBD1 or TRBD2, each matching 5 bases. V was shortened by 7 bases and J by 6 bases, with 17 bases between the two germline ends. The CDR3 extends over 14 amino acids. CDR3 protein: CASTSRGRMDTQYF. In DNA form, the CDR3 reads TGTGCCAGCACCTCCCGGGGACGTATGGATACGCAGTATTTT.

This rearrangement joins TRBV9 to TRBJ2-7; 10 positions agree with TRBD1. Per germline, CDR1 SGDLS and CDR2 YYNGEE. The CDR3 runs 16 residues. V trimming: 4 bases; J trimming: 3 bases; junction bases outside the gene matches: 10. In nucleotides, the CDR3 is TGTGCCAGCAGCCCAGAACCCGGGACAGGGGACTACGAGCAGTACTTC. It translates to CASSPEPGTGDYEQYF.

This chain links TRBV7-9 with TRBJ2-3; TRBD1 aligns across 8 bases. The length of the CDR3 is 16 residues. V lost 5 bases, J lost 0 bases, and 7 bases stayed unmatched. Germline V lookup: CDR1 SEHNR, CDR2 FQNEAQ (reference sequence). The CDR3 protein is CASSAPGGESTDTQYF. The CDR3 region has the DNA TGTGCCAGCAGCGCCCCAGGGGGCGAGAGCACAGATACGCAGTATTTT.

This clonotype was observed a few times. This sequence joins TRBV7-6 and TRBJ2-7; D is possibly TRBD2 (6 bases). Germline V gene sequence: CDR1 SGHVS, CDR2 FNYEAQ. V shed 5 bases and J shed 0 bases, with 11 bases lying between them. The CDR3 is 14 amino acids. In DNA form, the CDR3 reads TGTGCCAGCAGCCAGACGGACTACTCCTACGAGCAGTACTTC. Amino acids: CASSQTDYSYEQYF.

This clonotype was counted a few times. The J gene is TRBJ2-3, the V gene TRBV6-2 or TRBV6-3; 14 bases are a match to TRBD2. CDR3 length: 16 amino acids. Germline loops: CDR1 MNHEY, CDR2 SVGEGT. J was trimmed by 4 bases and V by 6 bases; bases with no gene match: 6. As DNA, the CDR3 is TGTGCCAGCAGAAAGATGGGACTAGCGGGAGCAGATACGCAGTATTTT. Its translation is CASRKMGLAGADTQYF.

The genes are TRBV29-1 and TRBJ2-5; D unclear. Trimming took off 5 bases at V and 2 bases at J, with 15 bases between the two ends. The germline gives CDR1 SQVTM, CDR2 ANQGSEA. CDR3 length: 14 amino acids. The DNA of the CDR3 is TGCAGCGTTACCCCACCCAGCGTTCAAGAGACCCAGTACTTC. It is translated as CSVTPPSVQETQYF.

In its sample, this clonotype was seen many times. The chain's CDR3 is CASSQTSGREQFF. In DNA, the CDR3 is TGCGCCAGCAGCCAGACTAGCGGGCGTGAGCAGTTCTTC. This sequence joins TRBV4-1 and TRBJ2-1, with TRBD2 matching over 10 bases. V gave up 3 bases and J gave up 9 bases; unmatched junction bases: 2. The CDR3 is 13 amino acids. Germline V lookup: CDR1 MGHRA, CDR2 YSYEKL.

This clonotype appeared a few times. As DNA, the CDR3 is TGTGCCAGCAGCTTAGGGACTAGCGGGATAAATGAGCAGTTCTTC. This gives the protein CASSLGTSGINEQFF. This chain connects TRBV11-3 to TRBJ2-1; TRBD2 matches at 12 bases. In germline, CDR1 is SGHNT, CDR2 YENEEA. This CDR3 region has 15 residues. Unmatched junction bases numbered 2, after V lost 1 base and J lost 7 bases. The entire variable domain, with the rest obtained from reference TRBV11-3 and TRBJ2-1, is as follows: EAGVVQSPRYKIIEKKQPVAFWCNPISGHNTLYWYLQNLGQGPELLIRYENEEAVDDSQLPKDRFSAERLKGVDSTLKIQPAELGDSAVYLCASSLGTSGINEQFFGPGTRLTVL.

In this sample, this clonotype turned up a few times. The rearrangement uses TRBV30 and TRBJ1-2; D is undetermined. With 0 bases removed from V and 1 base from J, the gap between germline ends came to 15 bases. The germline V gene has CDR1 GTSNPN and CDR2 SVGIG (reference sequence). CDR3 length equals 16 residues. The CDR3 bases are TGTGCCTGGAGTGTTAAGGTTCTTGGGGTTAACTATGGCTACACCTTC. Amino acids: CAWSVKVLGVNYGYTF.

V and J are TRBV29-1 and TRBJ1-1; 9 nucleotides match TRBD1. V lost 7 bases, J lost 8 bases, and 14 bases stayed unmatched. The CDR3 has 14 residues. CDR1 and CDR2 from the germline V gene are SQVTM and ANQGSEA. CDR3 residues: CSEAHTDRGGEAFF. The CDR3 coding sequence is TGCAGCGAGGCCCACACGGACAGGGGAGGAGAAGCTTTCTTT.

This sequence joins TRBV9 and TRBJ2-7; no reliable D call. This CDR3 spans 16 amino acids. The germline V and J ends were trimmed by 4 bases and 0 bases, with 17 bases remaining between them. CDR1 is SGDLS, CDR2 YYNGEE, per germline. The CDR3 sequence is CASSPSRASSSYEQYF. The CDR3 DNA sequence: TGTGCCAGCAGCCCATCACGGGCATCTAGCTCCTACGAGCAGTACTTC.

This clonotype was seen a few times. The rearrangement joins TRBV7-9 to TRBJ1-6, with D unresolved. CDR3 length: 14 amino acids. With 5 bases removed from V and 7 bases from J, the gap between germline ends came to 12 bases. Germline assignment: CDR1 SEHNR and CDR2 FQNEAQ (reference sequence). For the CDR3, the DNA is TGTGCCAGCAGCCCTGGGAAAGGGAATTCACCCCTCCACTTT. Translation: CASSPGKGNSPLHF.

This clonotype was seen ten or more times. This chain links TRBV29-1 with TRBJ2-2; D is possibly TRBD2 (6 bases). V was clipped by 5 bases and J by 4 bases, with 11 bases between them. The CDR3 spans 13 residues. Germline CDR1 is SQVTM and CDR2 is ANQGSEA. CDR3 amino acids: CSVLMGGTGELFF. CDR3 in DNA: TGCAGCGTTCTAATGGGGGGCACCGGGGAGCTGTTTTTT.

This clonotype was detected a few times. The genes are TRBV20-1 and TRBJ2-7, with a weak D call TRBD2 (6 bases). Trimming left V 0 bases short and J 0 bases short, with 15 bases between. Germline-derived CDR1 and CDR2 are DFQATT and SNEGSKA (reference sequence). The CDR3 is made up of 16 amino acids. Here the CDR3 DNA reads TGCAGTGCTAGAGATTTGAGCGGGCCCCCCTCCTACGAGCAGTACTTC. This sequence encodes CSARDLSGPPSYEQYF.

The rearrangement joins TRBV6-5 to TRBJ1-1, with D tentatively TRBD1 (6 bases). V was clipped by 4 bases and J by 1 base, with 10 bases between them. This CDR3 region has 14 residues. Germline CDR1 is MNHEY and CDR2 is SVGAGI. The CDR3 is CASSSGTQNTEAFF. CDR3 in DNA: TGTGCCAGCAGTTCCGGGACACAGAACACTGAAGCTTTCTTT.

A few counts support this clonotype. The rearrangement links TRBV7-9 to TRBJ2-5, with D perhaps matching TRBD2 (6 bases). In germline, CDR1 is SEHNR, CDR2 FQNEAQ (reference sequence). This CDR3 comprises 16 residues. Trimming took off 1 base at V and 3 bases at J, with 15 bases between the two ends. The CDR3 DNA is TGTGCCAGCAGCTTAGGACGTCGCGGGATGGAAGAGACCCAGTACTTC. Residues: CASSLGRRGMEETQYF. Looking up the rest from reference TRBV7-9 and TRBJ2-5 gives the full variable domain: DTGVSQNPRHKITKRGQNVTFRCDPISEHNRLYWYRQTLGQGPEFLTYFQNEAQLEKSRLLSDRFSAERPKGSFSTLEIQRTEQGDSAMYLCASSLGRRGMEETQYFGPGTRLLVL.

V is TRBV24-1 and J is TRBJ1-6; 8 positions match TRBD1. CDR1 is KGHDR, CDR2 SFDVKD, per germline. CDR3 size: 16 residues. V shed 5 bases and J 9 bases; nucleotides not matched to a gene: 11. The CDR3 DNA reads as TGTGCCACCAGTGCCCTGGACAGGGACGAGAGTTCACCCCTCCACTTT. Translating it yields CATSALDRDESSPLHF.

The rearrangement uses TRBV13 and TRBJ2-1; tentatively, D is TRBD1 (5 bases). The germline V gene encodes CDR1 PRHDT and CDR2 FYEKMQ (reference sequence). Trimming took off 3 bases at V and 7 bases at J, with 19 bases between the two ends. The CDR3 extends over 16 amino acids. The CDR3 coding sequence is TGTGCCAGCAGCTTCCCACTGGTTGGCAGGGTAAATGAGCAGTTCTTC. Its translation: CASSFPLVGRVNEQFF.

This clonotype was seen repeatedly, ten times or more. The V gene is TRBV7-9, the J gene TRBJ2-7; 10 bases match TRBD1. J gave up 5 bases and V 3 bases, and 7 bases lay outside the gene matches. This CDR3 is built from 15 residues. CDR1 SEHNR and CDR2 FQNEAQ come from the germline V gene (reference sequence). The CDR3 DNA is TGTGCCAGCAGCTTCGGGACAGGGGAAAATGACGAGCAGTACTTC. Translating it yields CASSFGTGENDEQYF. The variable domain in full, completed from reference TRBV7-9 and TRBJ2-7, reads DTGVSQNPRHKITKRGQNVTFRCDPISEHNRLYWYRQTLGQGPEFLTYFQNEAQLEKSRLLSDRFSAERPKGSFSTLEIQRTEQGDSAMYLCASSFGTGENDEQYFGPGTRLTVT.

This clonotype was counted a few times. The chain uses TRBV7-9 and TRBJ2-7; no clear D. Trimming stripped 5 bases from V and 5 bases from J, with 10 bases between. This CDR3 comprises 12 residues. Germline V gene data show CDR1 as SEHNR and CDR2 as FQNEAQ (reference sequence). The DNA of the CDR3 is TGTGCCAGCAGCCCCGCTTACGACGAGCAGTACTTC. It specifies CASSPAYDEQYF.